Below, one T cell receptor (beta chain) is given with its context. Its target is unknown. The source of the sample is a study of graft-versus-host responses after intestinal transplantation. Findings and limits, study-wide: Analysis identified GvH clones in recipient marrow, with some appearing first in ileum or blood.

There are 16 residues in the CDR3. The ends were cut back, 4 bases at V and 7 bases at J, with 22 bases in the middle. Per the germline V gene, CDR1 is SGHNT and CDR2 is YENEEA. TCRdb's copy holds only in-frame clones and misses some; the assay was immunoSEQ multiplex PCR. The data show about 6,800 clones, with 89% seen just once and just under 5% held by the top ten. This TCR was sampled from a human patient who received an intestinal transplant, so some T cells may come from the graft donor. Sequencing was performed on PBMCs, taken about 12 weeks after transplant. V usage is TRBV11-3 and J usage is TRBJ2-5, with unresolved D. CDR3 region: CASSSLSAPEWGTQYF. The CDR3 DNA sequence: TGTGCCAGCAGCTCGCTTAGTGCCCCCGAGTGGGGGACCCAGTACTTC.